The present T cell receptor (beta chain) was sequenced within a study of shared clonotypes between healthy human individuals. Sequenced by immunoSEQ multiplex PCR; TCRdb stores in-frame clones only, minus some. The sample records about 1.5 million clones, 95% to 99% being singletons. Deletions cut 4 bases from V and 1 base from J, with 18 bases between. This CDR3 region has 17 residues. Germline V gene sequence: CDR1 SGHKS, CDR2 YYEKEE (reference sequence). The source of this sequence is a man under 40 in good health. Material: naive CD4+ T cells sorted from blood. Documented subset: CD45RA+ positively selected. V is TRBV5-5 and J is TRBJ1-5; no reliable D call. The CDR3 is CASSPLASAVSNQPQHF. DNA of the CDR3: TGTGCCAGCAGCCCTCTTGCCTCGGCAGTCAGCAATCAGCCCCAGCATTTT. Full variable domain (remainder filled in from reference TRBV5-5 and TRBJ1-5): DAGVTQSPTHLIKTRGQQVTLRCSPISGHKSVSWYQQVLGQGPQFIFQYYEKEERGRGNFPDRFSARQFPNYSSELNVNALLLGDSALYLCASSPLASAVSNQPQHFGDGTRLSIL.